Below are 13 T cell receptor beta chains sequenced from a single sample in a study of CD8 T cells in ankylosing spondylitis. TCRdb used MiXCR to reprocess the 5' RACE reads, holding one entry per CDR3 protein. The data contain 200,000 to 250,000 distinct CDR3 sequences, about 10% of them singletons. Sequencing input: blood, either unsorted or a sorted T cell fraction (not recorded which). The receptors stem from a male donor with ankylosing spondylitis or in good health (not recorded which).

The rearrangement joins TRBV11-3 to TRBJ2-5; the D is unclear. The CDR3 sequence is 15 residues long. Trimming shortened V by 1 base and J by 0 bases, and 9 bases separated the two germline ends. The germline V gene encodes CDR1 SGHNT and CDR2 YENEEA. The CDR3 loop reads CASSLGWGDQETQYF. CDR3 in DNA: TGTGCCAGCAGCTTAGGGTGGGGTGACCAAGAGACCCAGTACTTC.

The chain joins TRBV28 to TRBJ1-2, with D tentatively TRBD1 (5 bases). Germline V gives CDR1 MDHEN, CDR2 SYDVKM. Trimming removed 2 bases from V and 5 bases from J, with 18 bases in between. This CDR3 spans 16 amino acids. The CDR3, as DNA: TGTGCCAGCAGTTTACAACTTACCGGGACCGAATATGGCTACACCTTC. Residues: CASSLQLTGTEYGYTF.

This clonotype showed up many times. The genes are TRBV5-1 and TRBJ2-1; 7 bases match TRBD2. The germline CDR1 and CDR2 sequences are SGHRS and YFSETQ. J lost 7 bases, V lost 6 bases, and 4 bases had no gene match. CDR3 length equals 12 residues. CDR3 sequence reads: CASTLGGNEQFF. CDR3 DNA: TGCGCCAGCACCCTGGGGGGGAATGAGCAGTTCTTC.

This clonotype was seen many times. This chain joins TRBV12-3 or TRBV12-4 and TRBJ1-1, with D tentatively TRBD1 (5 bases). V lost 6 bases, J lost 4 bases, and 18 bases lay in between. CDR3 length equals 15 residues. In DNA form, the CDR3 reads TGTGCCAGCAGCGCCCCAGGCGAGGGGATCACTGAAGCTTTCTTT. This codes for CASSAPGEGITEAFF.

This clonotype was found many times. The CDR3 here is CASGPPDASLVEQYF. For the CDR3, the DNA is TGTGCCAGCGGACCCCCGGACGCGTCACTTGTCGAGCAGTACTTC. The V gene is TRBV12-3 or TRBV12-4, the J gene TRBJ2-7, with unresolved D. The CDR3 has 15 amino acids. V lost 8 bases and J 6 bases, leaving 23 bases between the germline ends.

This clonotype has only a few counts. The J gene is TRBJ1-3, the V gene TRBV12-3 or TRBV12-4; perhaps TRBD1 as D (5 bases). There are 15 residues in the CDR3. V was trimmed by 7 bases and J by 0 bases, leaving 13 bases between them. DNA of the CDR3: TGTGCCAGCACTTGGGGGGGAAGCTCTGGAAACACCATATATTTT. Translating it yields CASTWGGSSGNTIYF.

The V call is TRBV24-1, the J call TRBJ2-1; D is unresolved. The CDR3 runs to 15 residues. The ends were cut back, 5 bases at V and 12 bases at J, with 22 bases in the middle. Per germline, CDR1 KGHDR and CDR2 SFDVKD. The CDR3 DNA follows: TGTGCCACCAGTGGCGTCCCGGCAGCAAGCTGGGGGCAGTTCTTC. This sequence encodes CATSGVPAASWGQFF.

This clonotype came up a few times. The CDR3 DNA reads as TGTGCCAGCAGCCAAGACCGCCCGGGGGCAAGGAATGAGCAGTTCTTC. Encoded protein: CASSQDRPGARNEQFF. The chain is built from TRBV3-1 and TRBJ2-1, with D perhaps given as TRBD1 or TRBD2 (6 bases each). The CDR3 sequence is 16 residues long. Deletions cut 0 bases from V and 7 bases from J, with 16 bases between. Germline V gene sequence: CDR1 LGHDT, CDR2 YNNKEL (reference sequence).

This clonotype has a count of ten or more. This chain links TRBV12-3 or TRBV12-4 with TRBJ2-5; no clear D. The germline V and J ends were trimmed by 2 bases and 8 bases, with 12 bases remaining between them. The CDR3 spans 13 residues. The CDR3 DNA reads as TGTGCCAGCAGTTTATATTCCAGTTTTACCCAGTACTTC. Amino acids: CASSLYSSFTQYF.

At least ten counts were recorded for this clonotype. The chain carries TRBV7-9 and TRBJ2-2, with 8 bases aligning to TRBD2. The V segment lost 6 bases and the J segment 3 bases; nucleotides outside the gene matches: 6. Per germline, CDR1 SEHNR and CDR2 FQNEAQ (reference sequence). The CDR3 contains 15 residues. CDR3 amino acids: CASRPAGGYTGELFF. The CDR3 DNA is TGTGCCAGCAGACCGGCGGGGGGATACACCGGGGAGCTGTTTTTT.

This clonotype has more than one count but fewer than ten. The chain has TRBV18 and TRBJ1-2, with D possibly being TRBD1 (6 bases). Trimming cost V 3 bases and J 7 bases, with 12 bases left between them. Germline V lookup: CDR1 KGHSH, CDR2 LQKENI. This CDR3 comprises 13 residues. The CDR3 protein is CASSPPGESGYTF. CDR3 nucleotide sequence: TGTGCCAGCTCACCTCCAGGGGAATCTGGCTACACCTTC.

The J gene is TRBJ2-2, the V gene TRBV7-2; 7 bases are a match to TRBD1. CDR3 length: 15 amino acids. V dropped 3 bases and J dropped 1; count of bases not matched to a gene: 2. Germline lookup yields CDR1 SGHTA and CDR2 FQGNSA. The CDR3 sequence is CASSLGQLNTGELFF. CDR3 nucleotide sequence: TGTGCCAGCAGCTTGGGACAGCTGAACACCGGGGAGCTGTTTTTT.

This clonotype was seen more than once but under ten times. CDR3 coding DNA: TGTGCCAGCGGAAAGAGTTCCTACGAGCAGTACTTC. Its translation: CASGKSSYEQYF. The genes are TRBV7-6 and TRBJ2-7; no definite D call. Trimming removed 8 bases at V and 1 base at J, with 9 bases between. Germline CDR1 reads SGHVS; CDR2 reads FNYEAQ. This CDR3 region has 12 residues.